This T cell receptor beta chain stems from a study of CD8+CD57+ T cells in acquired aplastic anemia. A note on this clonotype: Its antigen remains unknown.

Profiling of TCR beta VDJ combinations and CDR3 sequences used genomic DNA as template. In TCRdb, the reads were re-called with MiXCR into one record per CDR3 protein. Here the sample spans almost 20,000 distinct CDR3 sequences, 30% to 50% being singletons. Patients picked for sequencing had shown CD8+CD57+ cell expansion detected by flow cytometry. With no exception, the patients had severe acquired aplastic anemia. After removal of 3 bases from V and 6 bases from J, the junction contained 10 bases not matched to a gene. The CDR3 contains 15 residues. Germline V gene data show CDR1 as LNHNV and CDR2 as YYDKDF (reference sequence). General study findings and limits: Patients had approximately 29 CD8+ CDR3 sequences in common with controls (the shared set). Diversity was reduced in patient CD8+CD57+ cells relative to total CD4+ and CD8+ pools.

The gene calls are TRBV15 and TRBJ1-2; 7 nucleotides agree with TRBD1. The origin of this receptor is a human donor with aplastic anemia. Sequences were obtained from CD8+CD57+ T cells sorted from PBMCs. Subset denoted: bead-enriched CD8+CD57+ effector memory T cells from SAA patients. Written as DNA, the CDR3 is TGTGCCACCAGCAGTGGGGACAGCCCTCTCGATGGCTACACCTTC. Its translation is CATSSGDSPLDGYTF.